This is a list of T cell receptor beta chains from one sample in a study of cytomegalovirus exposure and HLA in healthy donors. TCRdb keeps only in-frame clones here, not all; method: immunoSEQ multiplex PCR. The sample has about 180,000 clones; 82% are singletons. The sequenced sample consisted of PBMCs. The receptors derive from a man aged 35 to 55 in good health and CMV-seronegative. The CDR3 runs from the conserved cysteine through the conserved F or W. Fields, in order: J gene, D gene, clone size, V gene, CDR3 protein, CDR3 DNA. D genes are given only for firm matches. Not all rows give a size; the values are once, few, many and, for expanded clones, a class.

J: TRBJ2-7; D: TRBD1; size: once; V: TRBV5-1; CDR3: CASSPQGASSYEQYF; DNA: TGCGCCAGCAGCCCTCAGGGGGCTAGCTCCTACGAGCAGTACTTC
J: TRBJ1-2; D: TRBD1; size: -; V: TRBV28; CDR3: CASSAGTGVNTF; DNA: TGTGCCAGCAGTGCCGGGACAGGGGTTAACACCTTC
J: TRBJ2-1; D: -; size: -; V: TRBV6-5; CDR3: CASSYSRGNEQFF; DNA: TGTGCCAGCAGTTACTCTCGAGGCAATGAGCAGTTCTTC
J: TRBJ2-7; D: TRBD2; size: -; V: TRBV4-2; CDR3: CASSQVQREANYEQYF; DNA: TGTGCCAGCAGCCAAGTCCAGCGGGAGGCTAATTACGAGCAGTACTTC
J: TRBJ2-7; D: -; size: -; V: TRBV11-3; CDR3: CASSLGVDSSYEQYF; DNA: TGTGCCAGCAGCTTAGGTGTGGACAGCTCCTACGAGCAGTACTTC
J: TRBJ2-7; D: TRBD1; size: -; V: TRBV6-5; CDR3: CASSKPGQVGYEQYF; DNA: TGTGCCAGCAGTAAACCGGGACAGGTGGGCTACGAGCAGTACTTC
J: TRBJ2-1; D: -; size: -; V: TRBV5-6; CDR3: CAGSLELADEQFF; DNA: TGTGCCGGCAGCTTAGAGCTAGCCGATGAGCAGTTCTTC
J: TRBJ2-5; D: TRBD2; size: -; V: TRBV4-2; CDR3: CASSQDHGLAGGLLQETQYF; DNA: TGTGCCAGCAGCCAAGATCACGGACTAGCGGGAGGACTCCTCCAAGAGACCCAGTACTTC
J: TRBJ1-1; D: TRBD1; size: -; V: TRBV7-9; CDR3: CASSRRDRGRLAFF; DNA: TGTGCCAGCAGCAGGAGGGACAGGGGGAGACTAGCTTTCTTT
J: TRBJ2-7; D: -; size: -; V: TRBV28; CDR3: CASNLGYEQYF; DNA: TGTGCCAGCAATCTAGGTTACGAGCAGTACTTC
J: TRBJ2-1; D: TRBD2; size: -; V: TRBV5-6; CDR3: CASSSTSVQQGGEQFF; DNA: TGTGCCAGCAGCTCGACTAGCGTCCAACAGGGTGGTGAGCAGTTCTTC
J: TRBJ2-7; D: TRBD1; size: -; V: TRBV28; CDR3: CASRSGQGYEQYF; DNA: TGTGCCAGCAGGTCGGGACAGGGGTACGAGCAGTACTTC
J: TRBJ2-5; D: -; size: -; V: TRBV28; CDR3: CASSLPNRGTVGRETQYF; DNA: TGTGCCAGCAGTCTACCCAACCGGGGGACAGTGGGGCGAGAGACCCAGTACTTC
J: TRBJ1-2; D: -; size: once; V: TRBV7-8; CDR3: CASSLSGGLLNYGYTF; DNA: TGTGCCAGCAGCTTATCCGGGGGGCTCCTTAACTATGGCTACACCTTC
J: TRBJ2-6; D: TRBD2; size: -; V: TRBV9; CDR3: CASSVVGGGGANVLTF; DNA: TGTGCCAGCAGCGTAGTTGGGGGAGGGGGGGCCAACGTCCTGACTTTC
J: TRBJ2-5; D: TRBD2; size: -; V: TRBV5-4; CDR3: CASSSGLEQETQYF; DNA: TGTGCCAGCAGCAGCGGACTAGAACAAGAGACCCAGTACTTC
J: TRBJ1-2; D: TRBD1; size: -; V: TRBV9; CDR3: CASSVDPDRGTSYTF; DNA: TGTGCCAGCAGCGTAGACCCCGACAGGGGTACTAGCTACACCTTC
J: TRBJ1-2; D: -; size: -; V: TRBV4-1; CDR3: CASSPTAGLLNGYTF; DNA: TGCGCCAGCAGCCCCACCGCGGGGCTGCTAAATGGCTACACCTTC
J: TRBJ1-1; D: -; size: few; V: TRBV7-2; CDR3: CASSFQGMITEAFF; DNA: TGTGCCAGCAGCTTCCAGGGGATGATCACTGAAGCTTTCTTT
J: TRBJ1-4; D: -; size: once; V: TRBV9; CDR3: CASSPHRDNEKLFF; DNA: TGTGCCAGCAGCCCTCACAGGGATAATGAAAAACTGTTTTTT
J: TRBJ2-2; D: TRBD2; size: few; V: TRBV7-9; CDR3: CASSYNRGGYPGELFF; DNA: TGTGCCAGCAGCTATAACCGGGGGGGGTACCCCGGGGAGCTGTTTTTT
J: TRBJ2-7; D: -; size: -; V: TRBV7-2; CDR3: CASRLSYEQYF; DNA: TGTGCCAGTAGACTTTCCTACGAGCAGTACTTC
J: TRBJ1-2; D: -; size: -; V: TRBV18; CDR3: CASSNRDPGSNYGYTF; DNA: TGTGCCAGCTCCAACAGGGATCCAGGATCGAACTATGGCTACACCTTC
J: TRBJ2-1; D: TRBD2; size: -; V: TRBV29-1; CDR3: CSVLGLAGASEQFF; DNA: TGCAGCGTCCTGGGACTAGCGGGAGCTTCTGAGCAGTTCTTC
J: TRBJ1-6; D: TRBD1; size: few; V: TRBV5-6; CDR3: CASSLEQGRINSPLHF; DNA: TGTGCCAGCAGCTTGGAACAGGGGCGGATTAATTCACCCCTCCACTTT
J: TRBJ1-5; D: -; size: -; V: TRBV6-6; CDR3: CASNNGGYSNQPQHF; DNA: TGTGCCAGCAATAACGGGGGGTATAGCAATCAGCCCCAGCATTTT
J: TRBJ2-7; D: -; size: -; V: TRBV7-2; CDR3: CASSPRQFSEQYF; DNA: TGTGCCAGCAGCCCCAGACAGTTTAGCGAGCAGTACTTC
J: TRBJ2-7; D: TRBD1; size: -; V: TRBV18; CDR3: CASSPPRGTGARVREQYF; DNA: TGTGCCAGCTCACCCCCCCGGGGGACAGGGGCAAGGGTGCGGGAGCAGTACTTC
J: TRBJ1-1; D: -; size: -; V: TRBV18; CDR3: CASSDSPSGTEAFF; DNA: TGTGCCAGCTCTGATAGCCCCTCTGGCACTGAAGCTTTCTTT
J: TRBJ1-5; D: -; size: once; V: TRBV18; CDR3: CASSQGRGEPQHF; DNA: TGTGCCAGCTCACAAGGTAGGGGTGAGCCCCAGCATTTT
J: TRBJ1-4; D: -; size: -; V: TRBV27; CDR3: CASSSGRGGAYEKLFF; DNA: TGTGCCAGCAGTTCCGGGCGGGGGGGCGCGTATGAAAAACTGTTTTTT
J: TRBJ1-1; D: TRBD1; size: -; V: TRBV28; CDR3: CASSLGQGLLNTEAFF; DNA: TGTGCCAGCAGTCTGGGACAGGGGTTGTTGAACACTGAAGCTTTCTTT
J: TRBJ1-5; D: -; size: -; V: TRBV6-6; CDR3: CASSYISGENQPQHF; DNA: TGTGCCAGCAGTTATATCTCAGGGGAGAATCAGCCCCAGCATTTT